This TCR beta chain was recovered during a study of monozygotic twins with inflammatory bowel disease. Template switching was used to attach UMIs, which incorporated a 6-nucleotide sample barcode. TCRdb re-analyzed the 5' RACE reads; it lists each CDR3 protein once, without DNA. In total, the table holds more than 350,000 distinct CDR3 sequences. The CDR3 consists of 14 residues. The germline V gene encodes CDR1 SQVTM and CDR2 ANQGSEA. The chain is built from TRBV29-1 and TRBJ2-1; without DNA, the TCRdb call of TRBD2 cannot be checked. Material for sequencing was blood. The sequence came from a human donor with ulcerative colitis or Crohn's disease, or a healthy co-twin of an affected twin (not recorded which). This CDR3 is CSVVTSGGINEQFF.